Shown below are 5 T cell receptor beta chains from a single sample sequenced in a study of blood T cell repertoires in COVID-19. The repertoire was sequenced with immunoSEQ multiplex PCR; TCRdb's copy has only in-frame clones and lacks some. The sample lists some 85,000 clones, more than 60% occurring once. Sequencing was done on a sample of peripheral blood. These receptors were obtained from a human donor in a cohort sampled during active COVID-19.

V gene TRBV19 combines with J gene TRBJ2-5, with D perhaps matching TRBD2 (6 bases). Germline CDR1 and CDR2: LNHDA and SQIVND (reference sequence). The ends were cut back, 3 bases at V and 6 bases at J, with 17 bases in the middle. CDR3 length equals 15 residues. In DNA, the CDR3 is TGTGCCAGTAGTATTAGCCGCGGGATGGAAAAGACCCAGTACTTC. Protein product: CASSISRGMEKTQYF.

The chain carries TRBV20-1 and TRBJ1-1, with D uncertain. The germline gives CDR1 DFQATT, CDR2 SNEGSKA (reference sequence). The CDR3 is 11 amino acids. Between the trimmed V and J ends, which lost 7 bases and 1 base, there was a span of 7 bases. CDR3 DNA sequence: TGCAGTGTACCTAGGAACACTGAAGCTTTCTTT. It encodes CSVPRNTEAFF.

The V call is TRBV19, the J call TRBJ2-1, with D possibly matching TRBD2 (6 bases). Germline V lookup: CDR1 LNHDA, CDR2 SQIVND (reference sequence). This CDR3 has 16 residues. V lost 6 bases and J 0 bases, leaving 15 bases between the germline ends. The CDR3: CASSTWGRSSYNEQFF. CDR3 nucleotides: TGTGCCAGTAGCACCTGGGGGAGGAGCTCCTACAATGAGCAGTTCTTC.

The chain uses TRBV6-1 and TRBJ2-7, with D tentatively TRBD1 (6 bases). Looked up from germline, CDR1 is MNHNS and CDR2 is SASEGT. The CDR3 length is 14 residues. Trimming stripped 2 bases from V and 3 bases from J, with 11 bases between. The CDR3, as DNA: TGTGCCAGCAGTGAACGTGGCAGGGGCTACGAGCAGTACTTC. Protein product: CASSERGRGYEQYF.

The chain has TRBV9 and TRBJ1-4; perhaps TRBD1 as D (5 bases). CDR1 and CDR2 from the germline V gene are SGDLS and YYNGEE. The CDR3 covers 14 residues. Trimming pared 2 bases from V and 8 bases from J, leaving 13 bases between. Here the CDR3 DNA reads TGTGCCAGCAGCGTTTCTAAGGGGAGGGAAAAACTGTTTTTT. The encoded protein is CASSVSKGREKLFF.